The 31 T cell receptor beta chains given below trace back to one sample, sequenced in a study of blood T cell repertoires in COVID-19. Profiled with immunoSEQ multiplex PCR; TCRdb holds only in-frame clones, not every one. Seen here are over 75,000 clones, under 80% observed once, and the top ten hold about a sixth. The sample consisted of peripheral blood. The receptors derive from a human donor in a cohort sampled during active COVID-19.

The V gene is TRBV28, the J gene TRBJ1-5, with D possibly TRBD1 on 5 matching bases. Germline-derived CDR1 and CDR2 are MDHEN and SYDVKM. This CDR3 region has 17 residues. The V gene lost 7 bases and the J gene lost 0 bases, with 19 bases spanning the gap. The CDR3 DNA is TGTGCCAGCACCCGCCGGAGGGGAGGGGATAGCAATCAGCCCCAGCATTTT. As protein: CASTRRRGGDSNQPQHF.

The chain employs TRBV4-1 and TRBJ1-1; no clear D. Trimming took 6 bases from V and 3 from J, leaving 17 bases between them. Per the germline V gene, CDR1 is MGHRA and CDR2 is YSYEKL. CDR3 length: 15 residues. The CDR3 region has the DNA TGCGCCAGCAGAATGGCCCATCTCTTGGACACTGAAGCTTTCTTT. This translates into CASRMAHLLDTEAFF.

This sequence joins TRBV24-1 and TRBJ2-3; 9 nucleotides agree with TRBD2. Germline V gene data show CDR1 as KGHDR and CDR2 as SFDVKD. CDR3 length equals 17 residues. The ends lost 1 base at V and 0 bases at J; junction bases unmatched: 4. The CDR3 DNA sequence: TGTGCCACCAGTGATTTAGTAGCGGGGGTAAGCACAGATACGCAGTATTTT. Translation gives CATSDLVAGVSTDTQYF.

This rearrangement joins TRBV18 to TRBJ2-2; the D gene is possibly TRBD1 (6 bases). V was cut by 0 bases and J by 4 bases, with 12 bases left in between. Germline CDR1 is KGHSH and CDR2 is LQKENI. The CDR3 extends over 16 amino acids. This chain's CDR3 is CASSPPRAGATGELFF. The DNA of the CDR3 is TGTGCCAGCTCACCACCAAGGGCAGGGGCCACCGGGGAGCTGTTTTTT.

V and J are TRBV4-1 and TRBJ1-2; D is uncertain. Germline CDR1 MGHRA, CDR2 YSYEKL. The length of the CDR3 is 16 residues. The V end was cut by 0 bases, the J end by 4 bases, with 15 bases between. The CDR3 here is CASSQDGVSLPYGYTF. CDR3 DNA: TGCGCCAGCAGCCAAGACGGGGTCAGTTTACCCTATGGCTACACCTTC.

This chain links TRBV28 with TRBJ1-2, with 7 bases matching TRBD1. There are 13 residues in the CDR3. After removal of 6 bases from V and 4 bases from J, the junction contained 5 bases not matched to a gene. Per germline, CDR1 MDHEN and CDR2 SYDVKM. The CDR3 DNA reads TGTGCCAGCAGAACGACAGGGCCCTATGGCTACACCTTC. Residues: CASRTTGPYGYTF.

The V and J genes are TRBV9 and TRBJ1-2; D is perhaps TRBD1 (6 bases). The CDR3 has 15 amino acids. Trimming took 4 bases from V and 8 from J, leaving 21 bases between them. CDR1 is SGDLS and CDR2 is YYNGEE in the germline V gene. The DNA for the CDR3 is TGTGCCAGCAGCCCCCAGAGGGGGAGGGTCAGCGGCTACACCTTC. This translates into CASSPQRGRVSGYTF.

The chain couples TRBV7-2 to TRBJ2-2; possible D gene TRBD1, 6 bases. From germline, CDR1 is SGHTA and CDR2 FQGNSA. CDR3 length equals 17 residues. V lost 1 base and J lost 1, with 13 bases in between. This CDR3 is CASSLGHPGQNTGELFF. The CDR3 DNA follows: TGTGCCAGCAGCTTAGGCCATCCGGGACAGAACACCGGGGAGCTGTTTTTT.

The gene calls are TRBV6-5 and TRBJ2-3, with a weak D call TRBD2 (6 bases). V lost 0 bases and J 2 bases, leaving 6 bases between the germline ends. The V gene's germline CDR1 is MNHEY and CDR2 SVGAGI. CDR3 length equals 14 residues. DNA of the CDR3: TGTGCCAGCAGTTACTCGGGACTCACAGATACGCAGTATTTT. Its protein is CASSYSGLTDTQYF.

This rearrangement joins TRBV9 to TRBJ2-5, with 10 bases aligning to TRBD1. The CDR3 runs 17 residues. The V gene's germline CDR1 is SGDLS and CDR2 YYNGEE. The J segment lost 3 bases and the V segment lost 2 bases, leaving 10 bases of the junction unmatched. The CDR3 DNA reads TGTGCCAGCAGCGTTCGCCGGGACAGGGGATATAAAGAGACCCAGTACTTC. Encoded protein: CASSVRRDRGYKETQYF.

This clone appeared a single time. V is TRBV7-3 and J is TRBJ2-2, with D unresolved. Trimming removed 4 bases at V and 1 base at J, with 4 bases between. This CDR3 region has 13 residues. Germline lookup yields CDR1 SGHTA and CDR2 FQGTGA. The CDR3 sequence is CASSSGNTGELFF. DNA for the CDR3: TGTGCCAGCAGCTCAGGGAACACCGGGGAGCTGTTTTTT.

The chain combines TRBV14 with TRBJ2-7, with 8 bases fitting TRBD1. V was pared by 6 bases and J by 5 bases, with 0 bases of the junction left unmatched. This CDR3 region has 11 residues. The V gene's germline CDR1 is SGHDN and CDR2 FVKESK. DNA of the CDR3: TGTGCCAGCAGGACAGGGGACGAGCAGTACTTC. This gives the protein CASRTGDEQYF.

This chain uses TRBV18 with TRBJ2-7; possibly TRBD2 for D (6 bases). The CDR3 runs to 14 residues. Trimming cost V 3 bases and J 0 bases, with 9 bases left between them. CDR1 is KGHSH and CDR2 is LQKENI in the germline V gene. The CDR3 DNA reads as TGTGCCAGCTCACCCGAGACTAGCTCCTACGAGCAGTACGTC. Its translation: CASSPETSSYEQYV.

The CDR3 protein is CAWDLLGGNSPLHF. For the CDR3, the DNA is TGTGCCTGGGACCTATTGGGGGGTAATTCACCCCTCCACTTT. V is TRBV30 and J is TRBJ1-6; D perhaps matches TRBD1 (5 bases). Germline CDR1 is GTSNPN and CDR2 is SVGIG (reference sequence). This CDR3 has 14 residues. Trimming left V 5 bases short and J 6 bases short, with 14 bases between.

V gene TRBV11-3 combines with J gene TRBJ2-1, with a weak D call TRBD1 (6 bases). Deletions cut 4 bases from V and 6 bases from J, with 16 bases between. Germline assignment: CDR1 SGHNT and CDR2 YENEEA. The CDR3 loop spans 15 amino acids. The CDR3 loop reads CASSSQGGVGNEQFF. In DNA form, the CDR3 reads TGTGCCAGCAGCTCTCAAGGGGGAGTTGGCAATGAGCAGTTCTTC. The variable domain in full, with the rest retrieved from reference TRBV11-3 and TRBJ2-1, is EAGVVQSPRYKIIEKKQPVAFWCNPISGHNTLYWYLQNLGQGPELLIRYENEEAVDDSQLPKDRFSAERLKGVDSTLKIQPAELGDSAVYLCASSSQGGVGNEQFFGPGTRLTVL.

This chain links TRBV11-3 with TRBJ2-1; TRBD2 agrees at 10 bases. Germline V gene sequence: CDR1 SGHNT, CDR2 YENEEA. This CDR3 has 16 residues. The V gene end was trimmed by 0 bases and the J gene end by 5 bases; junction bases not matched to a gene: 4. In DNA form, the CDR3 reads TGTGCCAGCAGCTTAGATCTAACTAGCGGGAACAATGAGCAGTTCTTC. Amino acid sequence: CASSLDLTSGNNEQFF.

The rearrangement links TRBV6-5 to TRBJ2-7; 10 bases line up with TRBD2. The germline V gene has CDR1 MNHEY and CDR2 SVGAGI. The V segment lost 7 bases and the J segment 8 bases; nucleotides outside the gene matches: 14. The CDR3 runs 15 residues. The CDR3 loop reads CASTQVASGGRKQYF. DNA of the CDR3: TGTGCCAGCACCCAGGTCGCTAGCGGGGGCCGTAAGCAGTACTTC.

This clone qualifies as medium-sized. This chain joins TRBV2 and TRBJ2-1, with 8 bases identical to TRBD1. CDR3 length: 15 residues. Per germline, CDR1 SNHLY and CDR2 FYNNEI. V lost 7 bases to trimming and J lost 6 bases; unmatched junction nucleotides: 11. CDR3 in amino acids: CASNPPDRVLNEQFF. The CDR3 region has the DNA TGTGCCAGCAATCCCCCGGACAGGGTTCTCAATGAGCAGTTCTTC.

The chain carries TRBV7-9 and TRBJ2-2; 8 bases map to TRBD1. Germline loops: CDR1 SEHNR, CDR2 FQNEAQ (reference sequence). CDR3 length: 17 amino acids. V gave up 3 bases and J gave up 6 bases; unmatched junction bases: 12. Here the CDR3 reads CASSLTQGALLSGELFF. CDR3 sequence (DNA): TGTGCCAGCAGCTTGACCCAGGGGGCGCTTCTATCCGGGGAGCTGTTTTTT.

V and J are TRBV28 and TRBJ1-6; 8 bases align to TRBD1. V dropped 10 bases and J dropped 0; count of bases not matched to a gene: 5. CDR3 size: 15 residues. Per germline, CDR1 MDHEN and CDR2 SYDVKM. The DNA for the CDR3 is TGTGCCACCCGACAGGGGAGCTCCTATAATTCACCCCTCCACTTT. Protein sequence: CATRQGSSYNSPLHF.

This chain joins TRBV9 and TRBJ2-1; D perhaps matches TRBD2 (6 bases). CDR1 SGDLS and CDR2 YYNGEE come from the germline V gene. CDR3 length: 14 amino acids. With 0 bases removed from V and 5 bases from J, the gap between germline ends came to 9 bases. CDR3 sequence reads: CASSVESSDNEQFF. Written as DNA, the CDR3 is TGTGCCAGCAGCGTAGAATCTAGCGACAATGAGCAGTTCTTC.

The chain has TRBV11-2 and TRBJ2-5, with 12 bases that match TRBD2. Germline V gene data show CDR1 as SGHAT and CDR2 as FQNNGV. J gave up 5 bases and V 1 base, and 5 bases lay outside the gene matches. The CDR3 extends over 16 amino acids. CDR3 sequence (DNA): TGTGCCAGCAGCTTAGGGACTAGCGGGGTCGGGGAGACCCAGTACTTC. This codes for CASSLGTSGVGETQYF.

The chain carries TRBV4-3 and TRBJ2-1; 10 bases agree with TRBD2. After removal of 0 bases from V and 4 bases from J, the junction contained 6 bases not matched to a gene. This CDR3 is 17 amino acids long. Germline CDR1 and CDR2: LGHNA and YSLEER. In nucleotides, the CDR3 is TGCGCCAGCAGCCAAGATTTTAGCGGGGGGATATACAATGAGCAGTTCTTC. Translated: CASSQDFSGGIYNEQFF.

The chain is built from TRBV7-6 and TRBJ1-1; 8 bases map to TRBD1. This CDR3 has 18 amino acids. Germline V gene lookup returns CDR1 SGHVS and CDR2 FNYEAQ. Trimming at V came to 1 base and at J to 3 bases, leaving 13 bases not matched to a gene. The CDR3 DNA sequence: TGTGCCAGCAGCTTAGTATTTGGGACAGGAGTTTCGTACACTGAAGCTTTCTTT. Translation: CASSLVFGTGVSYTEAFF.

V is TRBV11-2 and J is TRBJ2-1; TRBD2 matches 9 bases. This CDR3 is 14 amino acids long. Trimming cost V 5 bases and J 10 bases; bases outside gene matches: 9. Germline V CDR1 and CDR2: SGHAT, FQNNGV. The CDR3 is CASSTLAGASEQFF. The CDR3 DNA is TGTGCCAGCAGCACGTTAGCGGGGGCCTCAGAGCAGTTCTTC.

This clone has just a few counts. V and J are TRBV7-9 and TRBJ1-2; D perhaps matches TRBD1 (6 bases). Germline CDR1 is SEHNR and CDR2 is FQNEAQ (reference sequence). The CDR3 covers 15 residues. The germline V and J ends were trimmed by 1 base and 7 bases, with 16 bases remaining between them. CDR3 region: CASSLGVSGAFGYTF. The CDR3 bases are TGTGCCAGCAGCTTAGGGGTGTCAGGGGCATTTGGCTACACCTTC.

CDR3 amino acids: CASSYFGQGSNQPQHF. For the CDR3, the DNA is TGTGCCAGCAGTTACTTCGGACAGGGAAGCAATCAGCCCCAGCATTTT. J is TRBJ1-5 and V is TRBV6-2 or TRBV6-3, with 8 bases lining up with TRBD1. Trimming cost V 1 base and J 1 base; bases outside gene matches: 3. The germline V gene encodes CDR1 MNHEY and CDR2 SVGEGT. This CDR3 has 16 amino acids.

The chain is built from TRBV6-5 and TRBJ2-3; 9 bases are a match to TRBD1. The germline V gene has CDR1 MNHEY and CDR2 SVGAGI. CDR3 length equals 15 residues. Trimming took 5 bases from V and 0 from J; bases not matched to a gene: 3. The CDR3 DNA follows: TGTGCCAGCAGTACACAGGGGGCGAGCACAGATACGCAGTATTTT. It yields the protein CASSTQGASTDTQYF.

This clone has at least ten counts. This chain connects TRBV19 to TRBJ2-1; 8 nucleotides match TRBD2. Germline V gene data show CDR1 as LNHDA and CDR2 as SQIVND (reference sequence). V trimming: 4 bases; J trimming: 6 bases; junction bases outside the gene matches: 2. The CDR3 length is 13 residues. CDR3 DNA: TGTGCCAGTAGTACGGGACTAGGCAATGAGCAGTTCTTC. Encoded protein: CASSTGLGNEQFF. Combining the CDR3 with reference TRBV19 and TRBJ2-1 gives the whole variable domain DGGITQSPKYLFRKEGQNVTLSCEQNLNHDAMYWYRQDPGQGLRLIYYSQIVNDFQKGDIAEGYSVSREKKESFPLTVTSAQKNPTAFYLCASSTGLGNEQFFGPGTRLTVL.

The V and J genes are TRBV7-6 and TRBJ2-3; TRBD1 matches 12 bases. The V gene's germline CDR1 is SGHVS and CDR2 FNYEAQ. The CDR3 is 15 amino acids. V dropped 3 bases and J dropped 4; count of bases not matched to a gene: 2. The DNA of the CDR3 is TGTGCCAGCAGCTTTGGGACAGGGGGCGCAGATACGCAGTATTTT. Translation gives CASSFGTGGADTQYF.

The V gene is TRBV6-5, the J gene TRBJ2-3; no definite D call. This CDR3 is built from 13 residues. Trimming took off 6 bases at V and 5 bases at J, with 12 bases between the two ends. Looked up from germline, CDR1 is MNHEY and CDR2 is SVGAGI. CDR3 nucleotide sequence: TGTGCCAGCAGGAAACCTTTCGGAGATACGCAGTATTTT. This gives the protein CASRKPFGDTQYF.